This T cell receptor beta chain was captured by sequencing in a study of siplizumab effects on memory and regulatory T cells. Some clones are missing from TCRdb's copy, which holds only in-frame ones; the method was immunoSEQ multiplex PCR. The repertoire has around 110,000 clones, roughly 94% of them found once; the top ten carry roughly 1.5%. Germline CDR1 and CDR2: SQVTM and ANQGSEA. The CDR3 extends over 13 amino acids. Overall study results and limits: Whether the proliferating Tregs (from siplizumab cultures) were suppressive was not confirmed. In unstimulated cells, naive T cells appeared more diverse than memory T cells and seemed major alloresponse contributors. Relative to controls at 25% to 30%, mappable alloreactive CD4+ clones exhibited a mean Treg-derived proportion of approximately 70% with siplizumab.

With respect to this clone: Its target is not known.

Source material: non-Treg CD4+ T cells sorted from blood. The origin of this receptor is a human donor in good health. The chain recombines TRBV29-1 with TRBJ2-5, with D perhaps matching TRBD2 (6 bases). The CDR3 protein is CGAGGGMGETQYF. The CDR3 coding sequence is TGCGGCGCGGGTGGCGGGATGGGAGAGACCCAGTACTTC.